This T cell receptor (beta chain) was documented in a study of T cell repertoires in cytomegalovirus infection. Study-wide background: It was the public TCR beta signatures that indicated both CMV infection and matching HLA type. Study-wide results and limits: Frequencies of public TCR beta families were cumulated, and this identified carriers of CMV plus the relevant HLA.

Each CDR3 protein gets one entry after TCRdb re-called the reads with MiXCR. The sample lists approximately 730,000 distinct CDR3 sequences, about 33% occurring once. To note about this clonotype: Its specificity is unknown.

The sequence came from a human donor in good health (CMV status not recorded). Some clones in this sample may be carry-over from other donors' samples. Sequenced here: cultured PBMCs, sampled from culture after CMV antigen stimulation.

The CDR3 DNA reads TGCGCCAGCAGCCCCCGGTTTCTTTCGGGAGAGGCAGATACGCAGTATTTT. Amino acids: CASSPRFLSGEADTQYF. The V call is TRBV4-1, the J call TRBJ2-3; maybe TRBD2 (6 bases). The CDR3 has 17 amino acids. Germline V CDR1 and CDR2: MGHRA, YSYEKL. V was trimmed by 4 bases and J by 4 bases, leaving 21 bases between them.